The 19 T cell receptor beta chains below were found in one sample sequenced in a study of blood T cells in healthy people across ages (dated by TCRdb to between 2015 and 2016). To prepare the library, 5' RACE was applied. Instrument used: Illumina HiSeq 2500. A second roughly 7 to 11 cycle PCR used a sample-barcoded 5' primer and a J-beta primer mix. The raw public reads went through TCRdb reprocessing: fastp at Q25, MiXCR clone calling, in-frame beta chains kept. CDR3 protein sequences are deduplicated, and each keeps its most common genes and DNA. The sample table lists some 760,000 distinct CDR3 sequences, more than 20% of them with a count of one. Of the sample, roughly 3.8% falls within the top ten clones. These data were also reused for a study on T cells of mothers and their children.

The sequencing input was blood. The receptors were gathered from a boy younger than 18 in good health.

This clonotype showed up just a few times. The chain is built from TRBV4-1 and TRBJ2-2; D unclear. The CDR3 loop spans 15 amino acids. Germline-derived CDR1 and CDR2 are MGHRA and YSYEKL. V was cut by 2 bases and J by 4 bases, with 11 bases left in between. CDR3 sequence (DNA): TGCGCCAGCAGCCAACCTGGCAGGAGCACCGGGGAGCTGTTTTTT. Protein: CASSQPGRSTGELFF.

CDR3 in DNA: TGTGCCAGCAGCGTAGCCGGACAGGGGGCGCCTGGCTACACCTTC. Its translation is CASSVAGQGAPGYTF. The rearrangement links TRBV9 to TRBJ1-2; 11 nucleotides match TRBD1. Germline V lookup: CDR1 SGDLS, CDR2 YYNGEE. V lost 0 bases and J lost 7; bases outside the gene matches: 5. The CDR3 is 15 residues long.

V usage is TRBV7-9 and J usage is TRBJ2-1; D unclear. V gave up 4 bases and J gave up 5 bases, with 6 bases separating them. Per germline, CDR1 SEHNR and CDR2 FQNEAQ (reference sequence). CDR3 length: 12 amino acids. The CDR3 DNA is TGTGCCAGCAGCTATGCCGACAATGAGCAGTTCTTC. It translates to CASSYADNEQFF. The full variable domain, rest sourced from reference TRBV7-9 and TRBJ2-1, is DTGVSQNPRHKITKRGQNVTFRCDPISEHNRLYWYRQTLGQGPEFLTYFQNEAQLEKSRLLSDRFSAERPKGSFSTLEIQRTEQGDSAMYLCASSYADNEQFFGPGTRLTVL.

Only a few counts were recorded for this clonotype. V usage is TRBV29-1 and J usage is TRBJ2-1; 7 positions agree with TRBD1. The J call could be wrong; TRBJ2-5 is a better fit for the DNA end. The CDR3 sequence is 15 residues long. The V gene's germline CDR1 is SQVTM and CDR2 ANQGSEA. The CDR3 DNA sequence: TGCAGCGTTGAAGGGTTCGGCAGGGGGTTGGAGACCCAGTACTTC. Translating it yields CSVEGFGRGLETQYF.

Only a few counts were recorded for this clonotype. CDR3 coding DNA: TGTGCCAGCAGCTTATCTACAGGGGACTATGGCTACACCTTC. Encoded protein: CASSLSTGDYGYTF. This chain links TRBV11-2 with TRBJ1-2, with 7 bases fitting TRBD1. The CDR3 sequence is 14 residues long. V dropped 2 bases and J dropped 3; count of bases not matched to a gene: 3. CDR1 and CDR2 from the germline V gene are SGHAT and FQNNGV.

The chain recombines TRBV4-3 with TRBJ1-5; the D is unclear. Germline assignment: CDR1 LGHNA and CDR2 YSLEER. The CDR3 totals 13 residues. Between the trimmed V and J ends, which lost 0 bases and 4 bases, there was a span of 4 bases. CDR3 in amino acids: CASSQDWNQPQHF. The CDR3 nucleotides read TGCGCCAGCAGCCAAGACTGGAATCAGCCCCAGCATTTT.

J is TRBJ1-6 and V is TRBV29-1; tentatively, D is TRBD1 (6 bases). The V gene lost 7 bases and the J gene lost 0 bases, with 13 bases spanning the gap. The CDR3 spans 15 residues. From germline, CDR1 is SQVTM and CDR2 ANQGSEA. The CDR3 DNA follows: TGCAGCGCCCGGACAGACGCCTCCTATAATTCACCCCTCCACTTT. This codes for CSARTDASYNSPLHF.

The chain joins TRBV20-1 to TRBJ2-6; D is unclear. The V end lost 1 base, the J end lost 1 base, and 5 bases lay between the germline ends. The germline V gene has CDR1 DFQATT and CDR2 SNEGSKA (reference sequence). The CDR3 is made up of 14 amino acids. The chain's CDR3 is CSARVESGANVLTF. Here the CDR3 DNA reads TGCAGTGCTAGAGTGGAATCTGGGGCCAACGTCCTGACTTTC.

This clonotype showed up just a few times. This chain links TRBV4-2 with TRBJ1-2, with 12 bases lining up with TRBD1. Unmatched junction bases numbered 3, after V lost 1 base and J lost 3 bases. CDR1 and CDR2 (germline): LGHNA, YNFKEQ. The CDR3 is 16 residues long. CDR3 protein: CASSQVGTGGDYGYTF. The CDR3 DNA reads TGTGCCAGCAGCCAAGTCGGGACAGGGGGCGACTATGGCTACACCTTC.

This chain links TRBV28 with TRBJ1-1; possible D gene TRBD1, 5 bases. CDR1 is MDHEN and CDR2 is SYDVKM in the germline V gene. The CDR3 extends over 15 amino acids. The germline V and J ends were trimmed by 6 bases and 4 bases, with 18 bases remaining between them. CDR3: CASRPKAGLRTEAFF. The CDR3, as DNA: TGTGCCAGCAGGCCGAAAGCAGGGTTACGCACTGAAGCTTTCTTT.

This clonotype was observed a handful of times. J is TRBJ2-7 and V is TRBV2; possible D gene TRBD2, 6 bases. Germline values: CDR1 SNHLY, CDR2 FYNNEI. CDR3 length: 13 residues. V was clipped by 11 bases and J by 6 bases, with 20 bases between them. The CDR3 sequence is CAGRLGGSVEQYF. The CDR3 DNA sequence: TGTGCCGGCCGACTAGGTGGGAGCGTCGAGCAGTACTTC.

The sample holds many counts of this clonotype. The chain recombines TRBV20-1 with TRBJ1-4, with a tentative D call TRBD1 (5 bases). The ends were cut back, 6 bases at V and 4 bases at J, with 9 bases in the middle. Per germline, CDR1 DFQATT and CDR2 SNEGSKA (reference sequence). The length of the CDR3 is 12 residues. CDR3 residues: CSATTDNEKLFF. The DNA for the CDR3 is TGCAGTGCGACGACAGATAATGAAAAACTGTTTTTT.

This sequence joins TRBV12-3 or TRBV12-4 and TRBJ1-4; TRBD1 agrees at 9 bases. The V segment lost 5 bases and the J segment 5 bases; nucleotides outside the gene matches: 6. The length of the CDR3 is 15 residues. CDR3 nucleotides: TGTGCCAGCAGTCCAGGACAGGGGACGAATGAAAAACTGTTTTTT. Its protein is CASSPGQGTNEKLFF.

The rearrangement joins TRBV28 to TRBJ2-1; 9 positions match TRBD2. This CDR3 has 14 amino acids. In germline, CDR1 is MDHEN, CDR2 SYDVKM. V dropped 7 bases and J dropped 4; count of bases not matched to a gene: 5. DNA of the CDR3: TGTGCCAGCACCAGGACTAGCGCTTACAATGAGCAGTTCTTC. As protein: CASTRTSAYNEQFF.

This clonotype was seen a few times. The chain has TRBV13 and TRBJ1-2, with a weak D call TRBD1 (5 bases). Germline V CDR1 and CDR2: PRHDT, FYEKMQ (reference sequence). With 5 bases removed from V and 7 bases from J, the gap between germline ends came to 11 bases. The CDR3 extends over 12 amino acids. The CDR3 nucleotides are TGTGCCAGCAGCGGGGACTTGCTTGGCTACACCTTC. This sequence encodes CASSGDLLGYTF.

The V call is TRBV7-9, the J call TRBJ2-3; TRBD1 matches at 7 bases. This CDR3 has 16 amino acids. The V and J ends lost 4 bases and 1 base, in that order; junction bases with no gene match: 8. CDR1 and CDR2 from the germline V gene are SEHNR and FQNEAQ (reference sequence). Here the CDR3 DNA reads TGTGCCAGCAGCTCCCTGAGAGGGGGCGGCACAGATACGCAGTATTTT. Translated, it gives CASSSLRGGGTDTQYF. The whole variable domain, remainder taken from reference TRBV7-9 and TRBJ2-3, is DTGVSQNPRHKITKRGQNVTFRCDPISEHNRLYWYRQTLGQGPEFLTYFQNEAQLEKSRLLSDRFSAERPKGSFSTLEIQRTEQGDSAMYLCASSSLRGGGTDTQYFGPGTRLTVL.

The chain has TRBV29-1 and TRBJ1-1, with no clear D. This CDR3 is 12 amino acids long. The germline V gene encodes CDR1 SQVTM and CDR2 ANQGSEA. V gave up 7 bases and J gave up 0 bases, with 9 bases separating them. The CDR3 here is CSAEGMNTEAFF. DNA of the CDR3: TGCAGCGCCGAGGGTATGAACACTGAAGCTTTCTTT.

At least ten counts were recorded for this clonotype. V usage is TRBV28 and J usage is TRBJ2-1; D remains unclear. The CDR3 is 13 amino acids. Germline assignment: CDR1 MDHEN and CDR2 SYDVKM. Trimming cost V 1 base and J 6 bases, with 7 bases left between them. The CDR3 DNA reads TGTGCCAGCAGTTTATCCCCCCTCAATGAGCAGTTCTTC. Residues: CASSLSPLNEQFF.

The V gene is TRBV27, the J gene TRBJ2-3; D is uncertain. This CDR3 has 13 amino acids. Trimming left V 5 bases short and J 2 bases short, with 8 bases between. Germline V gene lookup returns CDR1 MNHEY and CDR2 SMNVEV (reference sequence). CDR3 residues: CASSIQYTDTQYF. DNA of the CDR3: TGTGCCAGCAGTATCCAGTACACAGATACGCAGTATTTT.